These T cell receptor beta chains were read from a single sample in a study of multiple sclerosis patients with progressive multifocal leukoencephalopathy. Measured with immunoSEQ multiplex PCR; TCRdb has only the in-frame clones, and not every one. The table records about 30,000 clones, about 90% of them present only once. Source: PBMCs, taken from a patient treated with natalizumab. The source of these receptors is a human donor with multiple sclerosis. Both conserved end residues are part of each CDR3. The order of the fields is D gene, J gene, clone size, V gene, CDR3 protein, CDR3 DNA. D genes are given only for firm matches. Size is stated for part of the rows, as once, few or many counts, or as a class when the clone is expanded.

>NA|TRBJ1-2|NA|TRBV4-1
CASSPNNYGYTF
TGCGCCAGCAGCCCTAATAACTATGGCTACACCTTC
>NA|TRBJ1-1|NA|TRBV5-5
CASSLEEYYTEAFF
TGTGCCAGCAGCTTGGAGGAGTACTACACTGAAGCTTTCTTT
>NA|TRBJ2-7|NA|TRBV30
CAWSRVAGQYEQYF
TGTGCCTGGAGTAGGGTAGCGGGACAGTACGAGCAGTACTTC
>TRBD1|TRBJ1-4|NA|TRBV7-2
CASSLATGTGFHRDRFMEKLFF
TGTGCCAGCAGCTTAGCCACCGGGACAGGGTTCCACCGGGACAGGTTTATGGAAAAACTGTTTTTT
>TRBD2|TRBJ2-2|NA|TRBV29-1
CSVKTSGFTGELFF
TGCAGCGTCAAGACTAGCGGGTTTACCGGGGAGCTGTTTTTT
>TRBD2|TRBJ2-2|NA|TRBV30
CAWSWLAANTGELFF
TGTGCCTGGAGTTGGCTAGCGGCGAACACCGGGGAGCTGTTTTTT
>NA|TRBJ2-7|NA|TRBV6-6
CASSYANREQYF
TGTGCCAGCAGTTACGCGAACCGGGAGCAGTACTTC
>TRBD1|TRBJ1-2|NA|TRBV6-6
CASSDRTGRTF
TGTGCCAGCAGCGACCGGACAGGGCGCACCTTC
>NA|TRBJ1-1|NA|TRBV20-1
CSARDWPEAFF
TGCAGTGCTAGAGACTGGCCTGAAGCTTTCTTT
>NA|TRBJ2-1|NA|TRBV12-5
CASGRDLNYNEQFF
TGTGCTAGTGGCCGGGACTTAAATTACAATGAGCAGTTCTTC
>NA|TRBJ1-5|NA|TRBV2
CASSRDGNQPQHF
TGTGCCAGCAGTCGGGACGGAAATCAGCCCCAGCATTTT
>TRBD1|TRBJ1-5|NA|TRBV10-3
CAISDPDREANQPQHF
TGTGCCATCAGTGACCCAGACAGGGAGGCCAATCAGCCCCAGCATTTT
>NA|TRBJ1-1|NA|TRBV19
CASSKTAMNTEAFF
TGTGCCAGTAGTAAGACAGCAATGAACACTGAAGCTTTCTTT
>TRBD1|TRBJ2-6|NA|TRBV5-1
CASSPADRGQAGANVLTF
TGCGCCAGCAGCCCGGCGGACAGGGGGCAGGCAGGGGCCAACGTCCTGACTTTC
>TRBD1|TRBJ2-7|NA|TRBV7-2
CASSRTGGFYEQYF
TGTGCCAGCAGTCGGACAGGGGGCTTCTACGAGCAGTACTTC
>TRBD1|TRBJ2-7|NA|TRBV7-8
CASSLPGGATHEQYF
TGTGCCAGCAGTTTACCAGGGGGAGCGACCCACGAGCAGTACTTC
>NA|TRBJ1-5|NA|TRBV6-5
CASNQMHSNQPQHF
TGTGCCAGCAACCAAATGCATAGCAATCAGCCCCAGCATTTT
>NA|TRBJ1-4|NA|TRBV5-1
CASSMGSGEKLFF
TGCGCCAGTTCAATGGGGTCGGGTGAAAAACTGTTTTTT
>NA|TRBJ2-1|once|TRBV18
CASSIFFNEQFF
TGTGCCAGCTCAATCTTTTTCAATGAGCAGTTCTTC
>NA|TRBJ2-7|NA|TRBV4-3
CASSQDRREQYF
TGCGCCAGCAGCCAAGATCGTCGGGAGCAGTACTTC
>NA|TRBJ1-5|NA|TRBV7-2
CAGGDSGGPQHF
TGTGCCGGAGGCGATTCCGGGGGGCCCCAGCATTTT
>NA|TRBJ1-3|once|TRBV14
CASSQRQNFGNTIYF
TGTGCCAGCAGCCAACGACAGAACTTTGGAAACACCATATATTTT
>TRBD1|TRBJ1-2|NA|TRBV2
CASTDRGQSYGYTF
TGTGCCAGCACCGACAGGGGCCAGAGCTATGGCTACACCTTC
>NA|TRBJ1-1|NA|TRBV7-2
CASSFGSVRNTEAFF
TGTGCCAGCAGCTTCGGTAGTGTCAGGAACACTGAAGCTTTCTTT
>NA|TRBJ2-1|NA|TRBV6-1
CASTMGGSYNEQFF
TGTGCCAGCACTATGGGCGGATCCTACAATGAGCAGTTCTTC
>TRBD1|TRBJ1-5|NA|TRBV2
CASSEALRQGNQPQHF
TGTGCCAGCAGTGAAGCCCTCAGACAGGGAAATCAGCCCCAGCATTTT
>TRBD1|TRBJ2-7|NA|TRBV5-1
CASRAEVRTGTYEQYF
TGCGCCAGCAGGGCCGAGGTGAGGACAGGTACCTACGAGCAGTACTTC
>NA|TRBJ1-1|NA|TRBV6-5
CASFVGGYTEAFF
TGTGCCAGCTTTGTGGGGGGCTACACTGAAGCTTTCTTT
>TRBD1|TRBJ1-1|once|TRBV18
CASSPGQGALSEAFF
TGTGCCAGCTCACCCGGACAGGGGGCGTTGTCTGAAGCTTTCTTT
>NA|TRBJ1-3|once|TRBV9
CASSVAQGLSGNTIYF
TGTGCCAGCAGCGTTGCACAGGGACTCTCTGGAAACACCATATATTTT
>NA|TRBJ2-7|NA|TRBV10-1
CASSALVGTGEQYF
TGCGCCAGCAGTGCCCTTGTGGGGACGGGGGAGCAGTACTTC
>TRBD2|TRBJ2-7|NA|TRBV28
CASREGGLAGHYEQYF
TGTGCCAGCAGGGAGGGTGGACTAGCGGGCCACTACGAGCAGTACTTC
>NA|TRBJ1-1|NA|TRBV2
CASSEERMFSTEAFF
TGTGCCAGCAGTGAAGAACGGATGTTTAGCACTGAAGCTTTCTTT
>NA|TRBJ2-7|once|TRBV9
CASSVGAEGMASEQYF
TGTGCCAGCAGCGTAGGCGCTGAGGGAATGGCCTCCGAGCAGTACTTC
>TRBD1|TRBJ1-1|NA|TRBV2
CASKADRGPTEAFF
TGTGCCAGCAAGGCGGACAGGGGGCCCACTGAAGCTTTCTTT
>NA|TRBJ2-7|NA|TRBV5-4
CASSRGPSSYEQYF
TGTGCCAGCAGCCGAGGGCCCAGCTCCTACGAGCAGTACTTC
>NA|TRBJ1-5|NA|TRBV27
CASSPQYRVVREPQHF
TGTGCCAGCAGTCCACAGTACAGGGTAGTTCGGGAGCCCCAGCATTTT
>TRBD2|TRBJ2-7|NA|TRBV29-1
CSVAVTSDEQYF
TGCAGCGTCGCTGTCACTAGCGACGAGCAGTACTTC
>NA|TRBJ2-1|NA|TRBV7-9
CASSWTAYNEQFF
TGTGCCAGCAGCTGGACAGCCTACAATGAGCAGTTCTTC
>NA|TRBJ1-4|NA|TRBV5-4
CASSLFTENEKLFF
TGTGCCAGCAGCTTGTTCACCGAAAATGAAAAACTGTTTTTT
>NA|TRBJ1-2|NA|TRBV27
CASSWQGTYGYTF
TGTGCCAGCAGTTGGCAGGGGACCTATGGCTACACCTTC
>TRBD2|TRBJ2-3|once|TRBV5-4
CASSLKTSGRTSTQYF
TGTGCCAGCAGCTTAAAGACTAGCGGGAGGACCTCGACGCAGTATTTT
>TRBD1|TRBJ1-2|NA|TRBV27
CASSNGQGVYYGYTF
TGTGCCAGCAGCAACGGACAGGGGGTTTACTATGGCTACACCTTC
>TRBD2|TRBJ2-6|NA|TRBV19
CASSIRAGAGANVLTF
TGTGCCAGTAGTATTCGAGCGGGAGCTGGGGCCAACGTCCTGACTTTC
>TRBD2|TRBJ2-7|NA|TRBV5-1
CASSPSGSAHEQYF
TGCGCCAGCAGTCCTAGCGGGAGTGCCCACGAGCAGTACTTC
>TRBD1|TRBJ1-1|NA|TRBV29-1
CTTWGTGNTEAFF
TGCACCACCTGGGGGACAGGGAACACTGAAGCTTTCTTT
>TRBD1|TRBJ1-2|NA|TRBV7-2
CASSLDRAYGYTF
TGTGCCAGCAGCCTCGACAGGGCCTATGGCTACACCTTC
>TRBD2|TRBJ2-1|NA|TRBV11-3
CASSLDSASGRSSYNEQFF
TGTGCCAGCAGCTTAGATTCGGCTAGCGGGAGGAGCTCCTACAATGAGCAGTTCTTC
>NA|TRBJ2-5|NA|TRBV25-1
CASSDRGIQETQYF
TGTGCCAGCAGTGATCGGGGGATCCAAGAGACCCAGTACTTC
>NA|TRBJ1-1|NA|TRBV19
CASSIVPGAKSEAFF
TGTGCCAGTAGTATAGTTCCGGGGGCGAAGTCTGAAGCTTTCTTT
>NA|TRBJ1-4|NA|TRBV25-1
CASSVFRTDNNEKLFF
TGTGCCAGCAGTGTATTTAGGACAGATAATAATGAAAAACTGTTTTTT
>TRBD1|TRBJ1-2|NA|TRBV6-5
CASSNAPDRDGYTF
TGTGCCAGCAGTAATGCTCCCGACAGGGACGGCTACACCTTC
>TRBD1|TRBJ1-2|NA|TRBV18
CASSPQGALNYGYTF
TGTGCCAGCTCACCACAGGGGGCGCTTAACTATGGCTACACCTTC